This T cell receptor (beta chain) comes out of a study of regulatory T cells in long-lasting Graves disease. Time point: newly diagnosed GD, antithyroid drugs for less than 3 months. RNA extracted from PBMCs served as the sequencing template. Graves' disease diagnosis relied on American Thyroid Association guidelines. Study findings and constraints: Under persistent disease, TRBV28, TRBJ1-2 and TRBJ2-5 were used preferentially.

Building of the TCR beta libraries involved iRepertoire HTBI primers and Arm-PCR of CDR3 regions. TCRdb redid the calling of the multiplex PCR reads with MiXCR, one entry per CDR3 protein. The table records 350,000 to 500,000 distinct CDR3 sequences, 16% of them present only once. This clonotype was counted ten times or more. As yet, its antigen is unknown. The CDR3 length is 14 residues. Germline lookup yields CDR1 SEHNR and CDR2 FQNEAQ (reference sequence). Trimming removed 1 base at V and 6 bases at J, with 10 bases between. These data were also reused for a study on T cells in Graves' hyperthyroidism and ophthalmopathy.

This specimen consisted of peripheral blood mononuclear cells (PBMCs), obtained at new diagnosis, from a patient treated with antithyroid drugs. This TCR was sampled from a woman between 18 and 30 years old with Graves disease. V is TRBV7-9 and J is TRBJ2-1; D remains ambiguous. CDR3 loop: CASSLGILRNEQFF. Here the CDR3 DNA reads TGTGCCAGCAGCTTAGGCATCTTGCGCAATGAGCAGTTCTTC. Looking up the rest from reference TRBV7-9 and TRBJ2-1 gives the full variable domain: DTGVSQNPRHKITKRGQNVTFRCDPISEHNRLYWYRQTLGQGPEFLTYFQNEAQLEKSRLLSDRFSAERPKGSFSTLEIQRTEQGDSAMYLCASSLGILRNEQFFGPGTRLTVL.